The next 25 T cell receptor beta chains were all read from a single sample in a study. TCRdb re-derived calls from the RT-PCR reads in MiXCR, one entry per CDR3 protein. This sample carries about 6,500 distinct CDR3 sequences, approximately 90% of them seen once, and the ten largest clones take roughly 8%. What was sequenced was memory CD4+ T cells from blood. These TCRs come from a female donor in good health, serving as a healthy control.

This clonotype has more than one count but fewer than ten. Little can be read into the size of this beta chain, an off-target read in a library designed for alpha chains. V gene TRBV29-1 combines with J gene TRBJ2-5, with D perhaps being TRBD1 or TRBD2 (6 bases each). The V end lost 2 bases, the J end lost 5 bases, and 12 bases lay between the germline ends. The CDR3 is 13 residues long. Germline V CDR1 and CDR2: SQVTM, ANQGSEA. The CDR3 reads CSVEWGAGETQYF. The CDR3, as DNA: TGCAGCGTTGAATGGGGGGCTGGGGAGACCCAGTACTTC.

Points on this clonotype: A library made for alpha chains picked up this beta chain off target, so its size means little. The chain recombines TRBV5-1 with TRBJ1-2; 7 nucleotides agree with TRBD1. The germline CDR1 and CDR2 sequences are SGHRS and YFSETQ. The J segment lost 6 bases and the V segment lost 1 base, leaving 3 bases of the junction unmatched. This CDR3 is 13 amino acids long. CDR3 sequence: CASSLRQGDGYTF. DNA for the CDR3: TGCGCCAGCAGCTTGAGACAGGGAGATGGCTACACCTTC.

Comment on this clonotype: Being off target in a library aimed at alpha chains, this beta chain has a size of little meaning. The chain has TRBV6-2 or TRBV6-3 and TRBJ2-7, with TRBD1 identical over 9 bases. Germline trimming cut 0 bases from V and 0 bases from J; bases unmatched to any gene: 9. This CDR3 contains 18 residues. CDR1 MNHEY and CDR2 SVGEGT come from the germline V gene. The CDR3 protein is CASSYSISGQGYSYEQYF. The CDR3 DNA reads as TGTGCCAGCAGTTACTCAATCTCCGGACAGGGGTACTCCTACGAGCAGTACTTC.

To note about this clonotype: This beta chain was picked up by a library intended for alpha chains and is off target, so its count carries little meaning. The chain carries TRBV6-5 and TRBJ1-4; D not resolved. V lost 2 bases, J lost 1 base, and 11 bases lay in between. This CDR3 has 16 residues. The germline V gene encodes CDR1 MNHEY and CDR2 SVGAGI. The DNA for the CDR3 is TGTGCCAGCAGTTACCCCGAGACCATAACTAATGAAAAACTGTTTTTT. Amino acid sequence: CASSYPETITNEKLFF.

Notes on this clonotype: This beta chain came through as a stray read in a library set up for alpha chains, and its size says little. The chain couples TRBV24-1 to TRBJ1-5; D not resolved. The germline V gene encodes CDR1 KGHDR and CDR2 SFDVKD. There are 13 residues in the CDR3. V gave up 6 bases and J gave up 9 bases, with 14 bases separating them. In nucleotides, the CDR3 is TGTGCCACCAGTCCCCCCGGGATGAGGCCCCAGCATTTT. Amino acid sequence: CATSPPGMRPQHF.

A note on this clonotype: The library was prepared for alpha chains; this beta chain is a stray read, so its frequency means little. The rearrangement joins TRBV3-1 to TRBJ2-1; 11 nucleotides match TRBD2. CDR1 LGHDT and CDR2 YNNKEL come from the germline V gene (reference sequence). The V segment lost 5 bases and the J segment 4 bases; nucleotides outside the gene matches: 4. There are 15 residues in the CDR3. CDR3 loop: CASSGLAGGYNEQFF. The CDR3 nucleotides are TGTGCCAGCAGCGGTCTAGCGGGAGGTTACAATGAGCAGTTCTTC.

Worth noting for this clonotype: In a library made to pick up alpha chains, this beta chain is a stray read with a size that means little. The chain carries TRBV29-1 and TRBJ2-1; D unresolved. The germline V gene has CDR1 SQVTM and CDR2 ANQGSEA. Trimming shortened V by 2 bases and J by 7 bases, and 9 bases separated the two germline ends. CDR3 length: 12 amino acids. The CDR3 region is CSVEISQNEQFF. For the CDR3, the DNA is TGCAGCGTTGAAATCTCCCAGAATGAGCAGTTCTTC.

With regard to this clonotype: A library prepared for alpha chains yielded this beta chain as an off-target read; its size is of little meaning. V gene TRBV7-9 combines with J gene TRBJ2-3; D possibly matches TRBD1 or TRBD2 (5 bases each). Per germline, CDR1 SEHNR and CDR2 FQNEAQ (reference sequence). The CDR3 extends over 15 amino acids. The V end was cut by 5 bases, the J end by 6 bases, with 18 bases between. CDR3 sequence reads: CASSLEGTPVDTQYF. CDR3 sequence (DNA): TGTGCCAGCAGCCTAGAAGGGACGCCGGTGGATACGCAGTATTTT.

This clonotype was observed once. This beta chain lies outside the target of a library built for alpha chains; its clone size means little. The rearrangement uses TRBV6-2 or TRBV6-3 and TRBJ2-1, with a weak D call TRBD1 (6 bases). Germline V lookup: CDR1 MNHEY, CDR2 SVGEGT. The germline V and J ends were trimmed by 4 bases and 13 bases, with 20 bases remaining between them. The CDR3 contains 14 residues. Here the CDR3 reads CASSSLDRHYLQFF. The CDR3 DNA sequence: TGTGCCAGCAGTTCTCTAGACAGGCATTATCTACAGTTCTTC.

A remark on this clonotype: Found in a library prepared for alpha chains, this beta chain is an off-target read, and its abundance has little meaning. The J gene is TRBJ2-3, the V gene TRBV7-2, with D maybe TRBD2 (6 bases). The ends were cut back, 2 bases at V and 1 base at J, with 10 bases in the middle. Germline V CDR1 and CDR2: SGHTA, FQGNSA. The CDR3 runs to 15 residues. The CDR3 DNA sequence: TGTGCCAGCAGCTTATGGGCTAGCGGCACAGATACGCAGTATTTT. Its translation is CASSLWASGTDTQYF.

The sample holds one count of this clonotype. This beta chain turned up in a library designed for alpha chains; as an off-target read, its abundance says little. The V gene is TRBV5-1, the J gene TRBJ2-7, with D tentatively TRBD1 (6 bases). Germline V gene data show CDR1 as SGHRS and CDR2 as YFSETQ. The CDR3 spans 15 residues. With 0 bases removed from V and 2 bases from J, the gap between germline ends came to 12 bases. As DNA, the CDR3 is TGCGCCAGCAGCTTGGATTGGGACACTCCCTACGAGCAGTACTTC. Its protein product is CASSLDWDTPYEQYF.

A word on this clonotype: With the library built for alpha chains, this beta chain is off target and its frequency is not meaningful. The chain is built from TRBV20-1 and TRBJ2-7, with 13 bases aligning to TRBD2. The CDR3 runs 18 residues. J lost 6 bases, V lost 5 bases, and 19 bases had no gene match. CDR1 and CDR2 (germline): DFQATT, SNEGSKA (reference sequence). The CDR3 here is CSAPPIGLAGARGIEQYF. The DNA for the CDR3 is TGCAGTGCTCCCCCGATAGGACTAGCGGGAGCGCGGGGCATCGAGCAGTACTTC.

On this clonotype itself: Since it is a stray read in a library aimed at alpha chains, this beta chain has a size that is not meaningful. The gene calls are TRBV7-9 and TRBJ1-1; D possibly corresponds to TRBD1 (5 bases). The CDR3 has 14 residues. Trimming cost V 3 bases and J 5 bases, with 13 bases left between them. CDR1 and CDR2 from the germline V gene are SEHNR and FQNEAQ (reference sequence). The CDR3, as DNA: TGTGCCAGCAGCTTGACAGATGGATGGACTGAAGCTTTCTTT. As protein: CASSLTDGWTEAFF.

About this clonotype: This beta chain is a stray read from a library made for alpha chains; its abundance is not meaningful. This chain joins TRBV27 and TRBJ1-2, with 7 bases aligning to TRBD1. V gave up 5 bases and J gave up 4 bases; unmatched junction bases: 10. Germline lookup yields CDR1 MNHEY and CDR2 SMNVEV (reference sequence). The CDR3 is 15 residues long. The CDR3 reads CASSPRRDSLYGYTF. CDR3 sequence (DNA): TGTGCCAGCAGTCCGCGTCGGGACAGCCTCTATGGCTACACCTTC.

To note about this clonotype: This beta chain turned up in a library designed for alpha chains; as an off-target read, its abundance says little. V and J are TRBV2 and TRBJ2-7; 9 bases are a match to TRBD2. Per germline, CDR1 SNHLY and CDR2 FYNNEI. The ends lost 7 bases at V and 4 bases at J; junction bases unmatched: 8. The CDR3 is 14 residues long. This chain's CDR3 is CASTSGLAVYEQYF. CDR3 coding DNA: TGTGCCAGCACTTCGGGACTAGCAGTTTACGAGCAGTACTTC.

A word on this clonotype: The library was built for alpha chains, so this beta chain is an off-target read and its size means little. This chain connects TRBV20-1 to TRBJ1-3; the D gene is possibly TRBD1 (5 bases). CDR1 and CDR2 (germline): DFQATT, SNEGSKA (reference sequence). The CDR3 has 15 amino acids. V lost 2 bases and J lost 0, with 11 bases in between. The CDR3 nucleotides read TGCAGTGCTAGACCCGGGACTATCTCTGGAAACACCATATATTTT. Its translation is CSARPGTISGNTIYF.

This clonotype was counted only a few times. Being off target in a library aimed at alpha chains, this beta chain has a size of little meaning. The rearrangement uses TRBV20-1 and TRBJ1-2; D is uncertain. Germline CDR1 DFQATT, CDR2 SNEGSKA (reference sequence). This CDR3 is built from 15 residues. V lost 0 bases to trimming and J lost 3 bases, with 14 bases between them. Here the CDR3 reads CSARDVAGGDYGYTF. The CDR3 coding sequence is TGCAGTGCTAGAGATGTGGCAGGCGGGGACTATGGCTACACCTTC.

Worth noting for this clonotype: This beta chain was picked up by a library intended for alpha chains and is off target, so its count carries little meaning. The J gene is TRBJ2-7, the V gene TRBV12-3 or TRBV12-4; the match to TRBD1 covers 9 bases. With V trimmed by 7 bases and J by 2 bases, 6 bases remained unmatched. The CDR3 consists of 14 residues. CDR3: CASTEGQGPYEQYF. In nucleotides, the CDR3 is TGTGCCAGCACCGAGGGACAGGGTCCCTACGAGCAGTACTTC.

Turning to this clonotype: This beta chain was picked up by a library intended for alpha chains and is off target, so its count carries little meaning. The J gene is TRBJ2-7, the V gene TRBV6-1; the match to TRBD2 covers 12 bases. The J segment lost 2 bases and the V segment lost 5 bases, leaving 4 bases of the junction unmatched. From germline, CDR1 is MNHNS and CDR2 SASEGT. This CDR3 contains 15 residues. The CDR3 DNA sequence: TGTGCCAGCAGTCCTAGCGGGAGGGAGCCCTACGAGCAGTACTTC. Its translation: CASSPSGREPYEQYF.

To note about this clonotype: This beta chain came through as a stray read in a library set up for alpha chains, and its size says little. The DNA of the CDR3 is TGTGCCAGCAGCTTAGCCACAGCCCTAACCCCCTATGGCTACACCTTC. Translation gives CASSLATALTPYGYTF. The chain uses TRBV7-2 and TRBJ1-2, with D unclear. Germline V gene lookup returns CDR1 SGHTA and CDR2 FQGNSA. This CDR3 has 16 residues. V was cut by 0 bases and J by 4 bases, with 15 bases left in between.

To note about this clonotype: For a library built for alpha chains, this beta chain is a stray read; little rests on its size. The chain couples TRBV29-1 to TRBJ2-7; a weak D match, TRBD2 (5 bases). The CDR3 has 12 amino acids. V lost 7 bases and J lost 3, with 13 bases in between. Looked up from germline, CDR1 is SQVTM and CDR2 is ANQGSEA. CDR3: CSASPGDYEQYF. The CDR3 DNA follows: TGCAGCGCGTCCCCCGGGGACTACGAGCAGTACTTC.

This clonotype was seen only once. Little can be read into the size of this beta chain, an off-target read in a library designed for alpha chains. CDR3 DNA: TGCAGCGTTGAAGATCTTTATGTACAGGACCTTAGGCGGGGCTACACCTTC. This encodes CSVEDLYVQDLRRGYTF. The chain joins TRBV29-1 to TRBJ1-2; TRBD1 might be the D (5 bases). The germline V gene has CDR1 SQVTM and CDR2 ANQGSEA. Trimming stripped 0 bases from V and 8 bases from J, with 25 bases between. The CDR3 is 17 amino acids.

Of note for this clonotype: This beta chain is a stray read from a library made for alpha chains; its abundance is not meaningful. The chain has TRBV7-3 and TRBJ1-5; 8 bases map to TRBD1. CDR1 SGHTA and CDR2 FQGTGA come from the germline V gene. CDR3 length equals 14 residues. The junction had 8 bases not matched to a gene; V was cut back by 4 bases and J by 9 bases. The CDR3 loop reads CASSSTGGDAPQHF. CDR3 nucleotides: TGTGCCAGCAGCTCCACAGGGGGGGACGCGCCCCAGCATTTT.

A note on this clonotype: A library prepared for alpha chains yielded this beta chain as an off-target read; its size is of little meaning. The chain links TRBV15 to TRBJ1-2, with no clear D. Trimming cost V 5 bases and J 1 base, with 5 bases left between them. Per the germline V gene, CDR1 is LNHNV and CDR2 is YYDKDF (reference sequence). This CDR3 has 12 amino acids. CDR3 nucleotide sequence: TGTGCCACCAGCGAGGATAACTATGGCTACACCTTC. Encoded protein: CATSEDNYGYTF. The complete variable domain, with remaining parts taken from reference TRBV15 and TRBJ1-2, reads DAMVIQNPRYQVTQFGKPVTLSCSQTLNHNVMYWYQQKSSQAPKLLFHYYDKDFNNEADTPDNFQSRRPNTSFCFLDIRSPGLGDTAMYLCATSEDNYGYTFGSGTRLTVV.

Details on this clonotype: As an off-target read in a library built for alpha chains, this beta chain has a frequency of little significance. The V call is TRBV5-1, the J call TRBJ2-5, with 10 positions matching TRBD2. The CDR3 runs to 17 residues. V shed 4 bases and J 0 bases; nucleotides not matched to a gene: 9. CDR1 is SGHRS and CDR2 is YFSETQ in the germline V gene. This CDR3 is CASSQREGLRNQETQYF. DNA of the CDR3: TGCGCCAGCAGCCAGCGGGAGGGCCTAAGGAACCAAGAGACCCAGTACTTC. Looking up the rest from reference TRBV5-1 and TRBJ2-5 gives the full variable domain: KAGVTQTPRYLIKTRGQQVTLSCSPISGHRSVSWYQQTPGQGLQFLFEYFSETQRNKGNFPGRFSGRQFSNSRSEMNVSTLELGDSALYLCASSQREGLRNQETQYFGPGTRLLVL.